Below, 32 T cell receptor beta chains from the same sample are listed, as sequenced in a study of T cell changes during pregnancy in multiple sclerosis. Generated by immunoSEQ multiplex PCR, the TCRdb table keeps only in-frame clones and is missing some. The data contain under 70,000 clones, approximately 90% of them singletons. The specimen was CD4+ T cells from peripheral blood mononuclear cells, collected in the first trimester of pregnancy. Source of these receptors: a female donor with multiple sclerosis, enrolled in a pregnancy study.

This rearrangement joins TRBV18 to TRBJ1-2; 8 nucleotides line up with TRBD1. Germline V gene sequence: CDR1 KGHSH, CDR2 LQKENI. The V and J ends lost 6 bases and 2 bases, in that order; junction bases with no gene match: 2. The CDR3 has 13 residues. Here the CDR3 DNA reads TGTGCCAGCTCGGGGGACAGGAACTATGGCTACACCTTC. Translating it yields CASSGDRNYGYTF.

V and J are TRBV9 and TRBJ2-3; 8 nucleotides align to TRBD2. Per germline, CDR1 SGDLS and CDR2 YYNGEE. There are 16 residues in the CDR3. V shed 0 bases and J 6 bases; nucleotides not matched to a gene: 9. As DNA, the CDR3 is TGTGCCAGCAGCGTAGAGGCTAGCGGGCGACGTGATACGCAGTATTTT. Translating gives CASSVEASGRRDTQYF.

The CDR3 spells CASIPPGARAQPQHF. The CDR3, as DNA: TGTGCCAGCATTCCGCCGGGCGCGCGGGCCCAGCCCCAGCATTTT. The chain recombines TRBV28 with TRBJ1-5; D not certain. Per germline, CDR1 MDHEN and CDR2 SYDVKM. The germline V and J ends were trimmed by 7 bases and 7 bases, with 20 bases remaining between them. The CDR3 totals 15 residues.

The chain combines TRBV5-1 with TRBJ2-3; TRBD2 aligns across 10 bases. The V segment lost 3 bases and the J segment 2 bases; nucleotides outside the gene matches: 3. The germline V gene has CDR1 SGHRS and CDR2 YFSETQ. The CDR3 is 15 residues long. CDR3 nucleotides: TGCGCCAGCAGCTCAGCGGGGGGGGACACAGATACGCAGTATTTT. This sequence encodes CASSSAGGDTDTQYF.

This clone has only a few counts. The J gene is TRBJ2-7, the V gene TRBV6-5; D is perhaps TRBD1 (5 bases). In germline, CDR1 is MNHEY, CDR2 SVGAGI. Trimming took off 6 bases at V and 5 bases at J, with 14 bases between the two ends. This CDR3 spans 13 amino acids. The CDR3 here is CASSPRVRNEQYF. The CDR3 DNA reads as TGTGCCAGCAGCCCCAGGGTTCGGAACGAGCAGTACTTC.

This rearrangement joins TRBV29-1 to TRBJ1-2; 7 nucleotides agree with TRBD1. The CDR3 length is 13 residues. CDR1 and CDR2 (germline): SQVTM, ANQGSEA. The junction had 7 bases not matched to a gene; V was cut back by 5 bases and J by 4 bases. The CDR3 sequence is CSVWDRAAYGYTF. CDR3 sequence (DNA): TGCAGCGTTTGGGACAGAGCCGCCTATGGCTACACCTTC.

The V gene is TRBV7-2, the J gene TRBJ1-1; the D gene is possibly TRBD1 (5 bases). V was pared by 5 bases and J by 0 bases, with 10 bases between. Germline-derived CDR1 and CDR2 are SGHTA and FQGNSA. The CDR3 totals 14 residues. CDR3 in amino acids: CASSRARVNTEAFF. As DNA, the CDR3 is TGTGCCAGCAGCCGAGCCAGGGTGAACACTGAAGCTTTCTTT.

The gene calls are TRBV7-2 and TRBJ2-7, with a possible D match to TRBD2 (6 bases). Trimming pared 0 bases from V and 7 bases from J, leaving 13 bases between. The CDR3 contains 14 residues. Per germline, CDR1 SGHTA and CDR2 FQGNSA. Written as DNA, the CDR3 is TGTGCCAGCAGCTTAGCACCCGGGACTGGGGAGCAGTACTTC. It yields the protein CASSLAPGTGEQYF.

The J gene is TRBJ2-1, the V gene TRBV9; a weak D match, TRBD2 (6 bases). Germline values: CDR1 SGDLS, CDR2 YYNGEE. V lost 2 bases, J lost 8 bases, and 17 bases lay in between. The CDR3 contains 15 residues. CDR3 in amino acids: CASSVGGEGFDEQFF. The CDR3 coding sequence is TGTGCCAGCAGCGTGGGGGGAGAGGGGTTCGATGAGCAGTTCTTC.

The J gene is TRBJ2-7, the V gene TRBV7-6; the D gene is possibly TRBD2 (6 bases). Germline CDR1 and CDR2: SGHVS and FNYEAQ. This CDR3 region has 14 residues. V was pared by 5 bases and J by 9 bases, with 20 bases between. CDR3: CASSPPTSLAPQYF. The CDR3 region has the DNA TGTGCCAGCAGCCCTCCCACTAGCTTGGCTCCGCAGTACTTC.

The chain uses TRBV7-9 and TRBJ2-3, with unresolved D. CDR3 size: 14 residues. V lost 2 bases and J 4 bases, leaving 10 bases between the germline ends. Per the germline V gene, CDR1 is SEHNR and CDR2 is FQNEAQ (reference sequence). The CDR3 DNA follows: TGTGCCAGCAGCTTATTGGCCTTATCAGATACGCAGTATTTT. It specifies CASSLLALSDTQYF.

The V call is TRBV6-5, the J call TRBJ1-5; 7 bases are shared with TRBD1. CDR1 and CDR2 (germline): MNHEY, SVGAGI. With 6 bases clipped from V and 1 base from J, the junction kept 3 bases outside the gene matches. The CDR3 has 14 amino acids. CDR3 in DNA: TGTGCCAGCAGGGGGGACAGCAGCAATCAGCCCCAGCATTTT. It codes for CASRGDSSNQPQHF.

The V gene is TRBV19, the J gene TRBJ2-2; TRBD1 matches at 10 bases. The CDR3 covers 17 residues. Trimming took 5 bases from V and 1 from J; bases not matched to a gene: 7. Looked up from germline, CDR1 is LNHDA and CDR2 is SQIVND (reference sequence). The DNA for the CDR3 is TGTGCCAGTAGTCCAGGACAGGGGGAGGTGAACACCGGGGAGCTGTTTTTT. The encoded protein is CASSPGQGEVNTGELFF. The whole variable domain, filled in from reference TRBV19 and TRBJ2-2, reads DGGITQSPKYLFRKEGQNVTLSCEQNLNHDAMYWYRQDPGQGLRLIYYSQIVNDFQKGDIAEGYSVSREKKESFPLTVTSAQKNPTAFYLCASSPGQGEVNTGELFFGEGSRLTVL.

The chain combines TRBV6-6 with TRBJ2-3; a possible D gene is TRBD1 (5 bases). The CDR3 runs to 14 residues. The V end lost 7 bases, the J end lost 3 bases, and 14 bases lay between the germline ends. Germline CDR1 is MNHNY and CDR2 is SVGAGI (reference sequence). Here the CDR3 reads CASNPPGLTDTQYF. CDR3 DNA sequence: TGTGCCAGCAATCCGCCAGGGCTAACAGATACGCAGTATTTT.

The CDR3 nucleotides read TGTGCCAGCAGTGAAGGGACAGCCTACGAGCAGTACTTC. It codes for CASSEGTAYEQYF. The rearrangement uses TRBV6-1 and TRBJ2-7, with D possibly matching TRBD1 (6 bases). The CDR3 contains 13 residues. Germline CDR1 is MNHNS and CDR2 is SASEGT. Trimming pared 1 base from V and 2 bases from J, leaving 6 bases between.

The rearrangement joins TRBV25-1 to TRBJ1-3; 9 nucleotides line up with TRBD1. Germline V lookup: CDR1 MGHDK, CDR2 SYGVNS. V was clipped by 3 bases and J by 5 bases; unmatched bases: 11. The CDR3 runs 17 residues. CDR3 amino acids: CASSEPGQGQTRNTIYF. DNA for the CDR3: TGTGCCAGCAGTGAGCCGGGACAGGGACAGACGAGAAACACCATATATTTT.

The rearrangement joins TRBV10-3 to TRBJ1-2; 8 bases line up with TRBD1. The germline CDR1 and CDR2 sequences are ENHRY and SYGVKD. Trimming cost V 6 bases and J 6 bases; bases outside gene matches: 9. This CDR3 has 14 amino acids. The CDR3 sequence: CAISVGTGFDGYTF. The CDR3 nucleotides read TGTGCCATCAGCGTCGGGACAGGATTTGATGGCTACACCTTC.

The chain carries TRBV4-3 and TRBJ2-2, with 8 bases identical to TRBD1. The V segment lost 5 bases and the J segment 5 bases; nucleotides outside the gene matches: 1. The CDR3 loop spans 13 amino acids. CDR1 is LGHNA, CDR2 YSLEER, per germline. Written as DNA, the CDR3 is TGCGCCAGCAGCTGGACAGGGACCGGGGAGCTGTTTTTT. The encoded protein is CASSWTGTGELFF.

The gene calls are TRBV5-1 and TRBJ1-1, with a weak D call TRBD1 (6 bases). This CDR3 contains 14 residues. Germline lookup yields CDR1 SGHRS and CDR2 YFSETQ. The ends were cut back, 1 base at V and 0 bases at J, with 7 bases in the middle. The CDR3 spells CASSLQGMNTEAFF. The DNA for the CDR3 is TGCGCCAGCAGCTTGCAGGGGATGAACACTGAAGCTTTCTTT.

The gene calls are TRBV7-8 and TRBJ2-7; 11 bases align to TRBD1. Per the germline V gene, CDR1 is SGHVS and CDR2 is FQNEAQ. The CDR3 consists of 15 residues. V lost 4 bases, J lost 1 base, and 3 bases stayed unmatched. CDR3 sequence (DNA): TGTGCCAGCAGCTCTGGACAGGGGGCTTCCTACGAGCAGTACTTC. As protein: CASSSGQGASYEQYF.

This clone has just one count. This chain joins TRBV5-4 and TRBJ1-1; D is possibly TRBD1 (6 bases). This CDR3 is 14 amino acids long. V was clipped by 5 bases and J by 7 bases, with 18 bases between them. CDR1 and CDR2 (germline): SGHNT, YYREEE (reference sequence). CDR3 nucleotides: TGTGCCAGCAGTCCACAGGGCCTGGGGAATGAAGCTTTCTTT. Protein: CASSPQGLGNEAFF.

The V and J genes are TRBV30 and TRBJ1-2; 7 nucleotides match TRBD1. CDR1 and CDR2 (germline): GTSNPN, SVGIG (reference sequence). With 3 bases clipped from V and 5 bases from J, the junction kept 6 bases outside the gene matches. The CDR3 extends over 13 amino acids. The CDR3: CAWSPDREYGYTF. The CDR3 DNA reads TGTGCCTGGAGCCCCGACAGGGAGTATGGCTACACCTTC. The full variable domain, in which reference TRBV30 and TRBJ1-2 provide the parts outside the CDR3, is SQTIHQWPATLVQPVGSPLSLECTVEGTSNPNLYWYRQAAGRGLQLLFYSVGIGQISSEVPQNLSASRPQDRQFILSSKKLLLSDSGFYLCAWSPDREYGYTFGSGTRLTVV.

The chain carries TRBV25-1 and TRBJ2-5; TRBD2 agrees at 15 bases. The CDR3 spans 17 residues. Germline assignment: CDR1 MGHDK and CDR2 SYGVNS. Unmatched junction bases numbered 11, after V lost 10 bases and J lost 2 bases. The CDR3 DNA is TGTGCCACCAGGGGACTAGCGGGGGGTAAGGTACAAGAGACCCAGTACTTC. Translated: CATRGLAGGKVQETQYF.

V gene TRBV6-5 combines with J gene TRBJ2-4; 8 bases match TRBD2. CDR3 length: 15 amino acids. From germline, CDR1 is MNHEY and CDR2 SVGAGI. J was trimmed by 6 bases and V by 7 bases; bases with no gene match: 11. The CDR3 sequence is CASKMFGGGPNIQYF. The DNA for the CDR3 is TGTGCCAGCAAAATGTTCGGGGGGGGTCCAAACATTCAGTACTTC.

This chain links TRBV19 with TRBJ1-2, with 7 bases aligning to TRBD1. CDR3 size: 15 residues. The V gene's germline CDR1 is LNHDA and CDR2 SQIVND (reference sequence). V gave up 3 bases and J gave up 0 bases; unmatched junction bases: 4. The CDR3 DNA follows: TGTGCCAGTAGTATCTGGACAGGAGCTAACTATGGCTACACCTTC. Translated, it gives CASSIWTGANYGYTF. Variable domain in full (rest from reference TRBV19 and TRBJ1-2): DGGITQSPKYLFRKEGQNVTLSCEQNLNHDAMYWYRQDPGQGLRLIYYSQIVNDFQKGDIAEGYSVSREKKESFPLTVTSAQKNPTAFYLCASSIWTGANYGYTFGSGTRLTVV.

The rearrangement joins TRBV30 to TRBJ2-7; 7 nucleotides line up with TRBD1. The ends lost 7 bases at V and 3 bases at J; junction bases unmatched: 6. Germline CDR1 and CDR2: GTSNPN and SVGIG (reference sequence). The CDR3 is 12 amino acids. In nucleotides, the CDR3 is TGTGCCTCGGACAGGACCCTCTACGAGCAGTACTTC. Translation: CASDRTLYEQYF.

The chain has TRBV29-1 and TRBJ2-3, with D perhaps matching TRBD2 (5 bases). The V end lost 6 bases, the J end lost 1 base, and 11 bases lay between the germline ends. The CDR3 runs to 13 residues. Per germline, CDR1 SQVTM and CDR2 ANQGSEA. CDR3 sequence reads: CSVGLGGTDTQYF. CDR3 DNA sequence: TGCAGCGTCGGACTTGGGGGCACAGATACGCAGTATTTT.

This sequence joins TRBV30 and TRBJ2-7; D is perhaps TRBD1 (6 bases). Trimming cost V 4 bases and J 2 bases, with 21 bases left between them. The germline gives CDR1 GTSNPN, CDR2 SVGIG (reference sequence). The CDR3 contains 16 residues. CDR3 nucleotide sequence: TGTGCCTGGAACCCCACTCTCGCCAGGGGACCCTACGAGCAGTACTTC. Protein: CAWNPTLARGPYEQYF.

The V and J genes are TRBV5-4 and TRBJ2-2; 9 bases fit TRBD1. The V gene end was trimmed by 4 bases and the J gene end by 7 bases; junction bases not matched to a gene: 8. CDR1 and CDR2 from the germline V gene are SGHNT and YYREEE (reference sequence). CDR3 length equals 15 residues. In nucleotides, the CDR3 is TGTGCCAGCAGCGTAACGGGACAGGGTGTCGGGGAGCTGTTTTTT. This codes for CASSVTGQGVGELFF.

The sample holds one count of this clone. J is TRBJ2-7 and V is TRBV29-1, with 7 positions matching TRBD1. Germline V gives CDR1 SQVTM, CDR2 ANQGSEA. The CDR3 covers 15 residues. With 7 bases clipped from V and 0 bases from J, the junction kept 12 bases outside the gene matches. CDR3 loop: CSAVTGQRSSYEQYF. The CDR3, as DNA: TGCAGCGCCGTCACGGGACAGCGAAGCTCCTACGAGCAGTACTTC.

J is TRBJ2-3 and V is TRBV6-5, with a tentative D call TRBD2 (6 bases). This CDR3 is 15 amino acids long. Germline V lookup: CDR1 MNHEY, CDR2 SVGAGI. V lost 8 bases and J 0 bases, leaving 15 bases between the germline ends. CDR3: CASLTRAGSTDTQYF. CDR3 nucleotides: TGTGCCAGCCTAACGCGAGCGGGTAGCACAGATACGCAGTATTTT.

The chain's CDR3 is CASSYRRTNEQYF. In DNA form, the CDR3 reads TGTGCCAGCAGTTACCGGCGGACAAACGAGCAGTACTTC. The chain carries TRBV6-5 and TRBJ2-7; perhaps TRBD1 as D (5 bases). Germline V CDR1 and CDR2: MNHEY, SVGAGI. The CDR3 has 13 residues. Between the trimmed V and J ends, which lost 2 bases and 5 bases, there was a span of 10 bases.